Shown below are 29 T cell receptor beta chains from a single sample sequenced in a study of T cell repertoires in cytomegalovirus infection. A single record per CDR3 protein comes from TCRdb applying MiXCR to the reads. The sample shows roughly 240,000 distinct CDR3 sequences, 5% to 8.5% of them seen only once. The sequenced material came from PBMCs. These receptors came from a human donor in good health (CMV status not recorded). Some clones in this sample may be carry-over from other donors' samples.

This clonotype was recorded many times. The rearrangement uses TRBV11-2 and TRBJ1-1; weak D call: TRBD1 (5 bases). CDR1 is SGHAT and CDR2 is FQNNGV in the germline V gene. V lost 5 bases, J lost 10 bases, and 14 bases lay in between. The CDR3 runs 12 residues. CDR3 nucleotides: TGTGCCAGCAGCCCCCCCGGGGCGCGAGCTTTCTTT. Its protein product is CASSPPGARAFF.

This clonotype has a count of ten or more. The CDR3 region has the DNA TGTGCCAGCAGCTTAAGAAGGGGGCTGGGGGTCGGTCAGACCCAGTACTTC. Translated, it gives CASSLRRGLGVGQTQYF. V usage is TRBV7-2 and J usage is TRBJ2-5, with 7 bases that match TRBD1. The CDR3 length is 17 residues. Germline CDR1 reads SGHTA; CDR2 reads FQGNSA. V lost 2 bases, J lost 6 bases, and 15 bases stayed unmatched.

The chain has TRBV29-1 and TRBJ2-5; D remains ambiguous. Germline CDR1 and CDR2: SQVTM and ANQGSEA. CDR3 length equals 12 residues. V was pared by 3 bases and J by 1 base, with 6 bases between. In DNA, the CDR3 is TGCAGCGTTGATCAGTGCCAAGAGACCCAGTACTTC. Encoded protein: CSVDQCQETQYF. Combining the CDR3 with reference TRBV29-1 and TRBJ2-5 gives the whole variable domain SAVISQKPSRDICQRGTSLTIQCQVDSQVTMMFWYRQQPGQSLTLIATANQGSEATYESGFVIDKFPISRPNLTFSTLTVSNMSPEDSSIYLCSVDQCQETQYFGPGTRLLVL.

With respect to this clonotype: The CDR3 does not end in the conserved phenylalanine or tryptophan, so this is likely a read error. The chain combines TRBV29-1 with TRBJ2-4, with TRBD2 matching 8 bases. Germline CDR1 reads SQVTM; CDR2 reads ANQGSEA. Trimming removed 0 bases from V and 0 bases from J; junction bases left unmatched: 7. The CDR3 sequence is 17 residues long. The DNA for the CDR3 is TGCAGCGTTGAAGATCGAAGGACTAGCTCAGCCAAAAACATTCAGTACTCC. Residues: CSVEDRRTSSAKNIQYS.

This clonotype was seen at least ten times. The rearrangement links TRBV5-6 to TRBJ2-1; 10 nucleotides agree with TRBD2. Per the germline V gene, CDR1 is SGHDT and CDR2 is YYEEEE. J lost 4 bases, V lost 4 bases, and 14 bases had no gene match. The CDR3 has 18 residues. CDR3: CASSPRSASGGHYNEQFF. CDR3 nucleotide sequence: TGTGCCAGCAGCCCCCGTTCCGCTAGCGGGGGCCATTACAATGAGCAGTTCTTC.

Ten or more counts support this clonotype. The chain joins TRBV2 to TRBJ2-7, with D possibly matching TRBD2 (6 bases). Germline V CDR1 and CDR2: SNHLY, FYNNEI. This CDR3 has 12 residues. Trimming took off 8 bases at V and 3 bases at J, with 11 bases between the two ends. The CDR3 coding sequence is TGTGCCAGCTGCGGGGTGGGCTACGAGCAGTACTTC. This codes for CASCGVGYEQYF.

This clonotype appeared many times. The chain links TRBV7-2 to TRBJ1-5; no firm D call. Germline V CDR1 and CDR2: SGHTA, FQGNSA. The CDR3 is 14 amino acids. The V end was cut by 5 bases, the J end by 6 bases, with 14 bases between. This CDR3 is CASSIGRKGQPQHF. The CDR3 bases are TGTGCCAGCAGCATCGGACGAAAGGGTCAGCCCCAGCATTTT. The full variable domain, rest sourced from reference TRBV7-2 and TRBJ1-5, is GAGVSQSPSNKVTEKGKDVELRCDPISGHTALYWYRQSLGQGLEFLIYFQGNSAPDKSGLPSDRFSAERTGGSVSTLTIQRTQQEDSAVYLCASSIGRKGQPQHFGDGTRLSIL.

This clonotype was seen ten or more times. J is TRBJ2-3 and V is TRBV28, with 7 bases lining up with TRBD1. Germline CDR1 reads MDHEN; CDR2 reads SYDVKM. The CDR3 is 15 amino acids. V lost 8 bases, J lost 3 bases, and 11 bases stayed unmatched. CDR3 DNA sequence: TGTGCCAGCGGCAGTCGACAGGGTGAGACAGATACGCAGTATTTT. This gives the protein CASGSRQGETDTQYF.

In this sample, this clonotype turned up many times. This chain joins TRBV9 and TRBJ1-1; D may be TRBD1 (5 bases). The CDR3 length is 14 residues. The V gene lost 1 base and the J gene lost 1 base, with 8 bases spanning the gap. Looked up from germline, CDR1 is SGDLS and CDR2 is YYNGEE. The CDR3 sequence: CASSVRGQNTEAFF. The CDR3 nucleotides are TGTGCCAGCAGCGTACGGGGCCAGAACACTGAAGCTTTCTTT.

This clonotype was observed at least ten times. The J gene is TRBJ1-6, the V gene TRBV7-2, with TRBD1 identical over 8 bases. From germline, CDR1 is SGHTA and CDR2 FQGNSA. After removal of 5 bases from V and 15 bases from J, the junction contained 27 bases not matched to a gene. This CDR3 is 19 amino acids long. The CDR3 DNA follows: TGTGCCAGCAGCCCCCGATCTTCACTCCCAACAGGGGGAGGGAGTGTCCTCCACTTT. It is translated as CASSPRSSLPTGGGSVLHF.

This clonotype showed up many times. CDR3 in DNA: TGTGCCTGGAGCCAGGATAGCAATCAGCCCCAGCATTTT. Protein: CAWSQDSNQPQHF. The chain joins TRBV30 to TRBJ1-5; D not resolved. V lost 3 bases, J lost 0 bases, and 6 bases lay in between. The CDR3 consists of 13 residues. The germline CDR1 and CDR2 sequences are GTSNPN and SVGIG (reference sequence).

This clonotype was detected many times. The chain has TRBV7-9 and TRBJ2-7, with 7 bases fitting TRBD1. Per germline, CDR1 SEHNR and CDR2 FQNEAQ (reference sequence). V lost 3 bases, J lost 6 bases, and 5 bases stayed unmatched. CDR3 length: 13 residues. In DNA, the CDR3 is TGTGCCAGCAGCTTCGGGGACAGAGGCGAGCAGTACTTC. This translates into CASSFGDRGEQYF. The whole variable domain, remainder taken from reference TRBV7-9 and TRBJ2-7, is DTGVSQNPRHKITKRGQNVTFRCDPISEHNRLYWYRQTLGQGPEFLTYFQNEAQLEKSRLLSDRFSAERPKGSFSTLEIQRTEQGDSAMYLCASSFGDRGEQYFGPGTRLTVT.

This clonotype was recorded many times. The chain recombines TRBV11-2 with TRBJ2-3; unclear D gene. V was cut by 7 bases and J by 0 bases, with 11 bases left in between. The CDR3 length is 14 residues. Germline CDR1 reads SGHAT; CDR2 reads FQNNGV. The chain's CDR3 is CASNQVASTDTQYF. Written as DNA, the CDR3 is TGTGCCAGCAACCAGGTTGCTAGCACAGATACGCAGTATTTT.

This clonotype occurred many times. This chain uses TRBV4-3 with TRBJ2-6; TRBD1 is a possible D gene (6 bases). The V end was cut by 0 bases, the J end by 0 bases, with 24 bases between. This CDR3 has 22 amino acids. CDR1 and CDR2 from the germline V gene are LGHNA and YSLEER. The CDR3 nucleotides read TGCGCCAGCAGCCAAGAAAGGAGCTCGACAGGTCGACTAAACTCTGGGGCCAACGTCCTGACTTTC. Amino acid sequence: CASSQERSSTGRLNSGANVLTF.

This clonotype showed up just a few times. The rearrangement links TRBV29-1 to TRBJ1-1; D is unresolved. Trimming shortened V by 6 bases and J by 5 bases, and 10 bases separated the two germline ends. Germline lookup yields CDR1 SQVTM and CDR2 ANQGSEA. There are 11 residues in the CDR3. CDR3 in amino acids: CSVGRRTEAFF. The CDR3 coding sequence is TGCAGCGTCGGACGGCGGACTGAAGCTTTCTTT.

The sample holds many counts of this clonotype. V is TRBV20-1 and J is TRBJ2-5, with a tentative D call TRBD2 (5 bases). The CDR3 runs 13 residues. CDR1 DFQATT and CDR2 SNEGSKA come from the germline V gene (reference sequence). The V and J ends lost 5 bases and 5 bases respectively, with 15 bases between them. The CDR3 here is CSALLSGEETQYF. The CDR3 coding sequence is TGCAGTGCTCTTCTCAGTGGGGAGGAGACCCAGTACTTC.

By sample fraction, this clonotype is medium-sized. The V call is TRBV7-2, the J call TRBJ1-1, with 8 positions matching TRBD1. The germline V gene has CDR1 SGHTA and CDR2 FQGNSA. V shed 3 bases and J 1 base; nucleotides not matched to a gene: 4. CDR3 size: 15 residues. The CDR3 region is CASSLTGARNTEAFF. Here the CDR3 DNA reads TGTGCCAGCAGCTTGACAGGGGCCCGGAACACTGAAGCTTTCTTT. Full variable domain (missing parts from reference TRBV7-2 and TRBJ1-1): GAGVSQSPSNKVTEKGKDVELRCDPISGHTALYWYRQSLGQGLEFLIYFQGNSAPDKSGLPSDRFSAERTGGSVSTLTIQRTQQEDSAVYLCASSLTGARNTEAFFGQGTRLTVV.

CDR3 nucleotide sequence: TGCAGCGTTGGAGATGGATGGGCCCAGTACTTC. It yields the protein CSVGDGWAQYF. This chain connects TRBV29-1 to TRBJ2-5, with D hard to call. The CDR3 contains 11 residues. V lost 4 bases to trimming and J lost 9 bases, with 12 bases between them. Per the germline V gene, CDR1 is SQVTM and CDR2 is ANQGSEA.

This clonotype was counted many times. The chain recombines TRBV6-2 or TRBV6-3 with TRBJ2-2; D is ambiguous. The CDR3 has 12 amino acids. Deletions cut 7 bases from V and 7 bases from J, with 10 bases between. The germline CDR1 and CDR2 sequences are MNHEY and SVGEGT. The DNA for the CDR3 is TGTGCCAGCATTGAGACGAACGGGGAGCTGTTTTTT. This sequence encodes CASIETNGELFF.

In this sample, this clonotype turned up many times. The DNA for the CDR3 is TGTGCCAGCAGTTTAAGTGGATACAGCACAGATACGCAGTATTTT. Translation: CASSLSGYSTDTQYF. The chain has TRBV12-3 or TRBV12-4 and TRBJ2-3; no definite D call. The ends were cut back, 2 bases at V and 0 bases at J, with 9 bases in the middle. This CDR3 has 15 amino acids.

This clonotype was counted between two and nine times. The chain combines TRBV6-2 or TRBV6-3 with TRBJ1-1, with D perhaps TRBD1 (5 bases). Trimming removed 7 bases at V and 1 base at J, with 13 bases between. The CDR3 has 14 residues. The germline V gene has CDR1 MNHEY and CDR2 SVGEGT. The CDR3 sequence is CASTYGTANTEAFF. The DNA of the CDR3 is TGTGCCAGCACCTACGGGACGGCGAACACTGAAGCTTTCTTT.

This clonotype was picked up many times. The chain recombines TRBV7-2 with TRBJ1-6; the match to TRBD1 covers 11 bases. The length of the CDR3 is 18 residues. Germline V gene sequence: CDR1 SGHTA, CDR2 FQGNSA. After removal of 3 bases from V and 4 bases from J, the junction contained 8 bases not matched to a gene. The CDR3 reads CASSLGAGTGGYNSPLHF. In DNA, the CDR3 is TGTGCCAGCAGCTTGGGGGCCGGGACAGGGGGTTATAATTCACCCCTCCACTTT.

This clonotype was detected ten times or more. This chain's CDR3 is CASSLALPGQEAFF. The CDR3 nucleotides are TGTGCCAGCAGCTTAGCGTTGCCGGGACAAGAAGCTTTCTTT. This chain connects TRBV7-2 to TRBJ1-1; TRBD1 might be the D (6 bases). CDR1 and CDR2 from the germline V gene are SGHTA and FQGNSA. Trimming took 0 bases from V and 8 from J, leaving 13 bases between them. The CDR3 runs to 14 residues.

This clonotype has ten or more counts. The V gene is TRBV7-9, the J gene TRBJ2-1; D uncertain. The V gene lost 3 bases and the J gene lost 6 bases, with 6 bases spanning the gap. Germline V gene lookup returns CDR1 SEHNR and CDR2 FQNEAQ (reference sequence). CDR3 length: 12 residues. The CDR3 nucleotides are TGTGCCAGCAGCTTCGACTTCAATGAGCAGTTCTTC. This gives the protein CASSFDFNEQFF. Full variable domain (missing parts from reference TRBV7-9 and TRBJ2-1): DTGVSQNPRHKITKRGQNVTFRCDPISEHNRLYWYRQTLGQGPEFLTYFQNEAQLEKSRLLSDRFSAERPKGSFSTLEIQRTEQGDSAMYLCASSFDFNEQFFGPGTRLTVL.

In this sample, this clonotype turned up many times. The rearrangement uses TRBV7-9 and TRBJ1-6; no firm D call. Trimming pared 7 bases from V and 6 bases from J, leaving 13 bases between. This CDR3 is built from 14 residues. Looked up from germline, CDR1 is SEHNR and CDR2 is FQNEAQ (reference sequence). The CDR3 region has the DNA TGTGCCAGCAAGCTGGACGGATTTAATTCACCCCTCCACTTT. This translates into CASKLDGFNSPLHF. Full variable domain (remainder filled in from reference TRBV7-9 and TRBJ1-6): DTGVSQNPRHKITKRGQNVTFRCDPISEHNRLYWYRQTLGQGPEFLTYFQNEAQLEKSRLLSDRFSAERPKGSFSTLEIQRTEQGDSAMYLCASKLDGFNSPLHFGNGTRLTVT.

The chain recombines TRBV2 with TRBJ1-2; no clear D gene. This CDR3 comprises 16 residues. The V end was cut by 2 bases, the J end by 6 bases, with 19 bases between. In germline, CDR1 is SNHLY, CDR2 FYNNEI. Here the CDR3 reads CASSESRETVGHGYTF. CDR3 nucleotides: TGTGCCAGCAGTGAAAGCCGCGAGACGGTAGGGCATGGCTACACCTTC.

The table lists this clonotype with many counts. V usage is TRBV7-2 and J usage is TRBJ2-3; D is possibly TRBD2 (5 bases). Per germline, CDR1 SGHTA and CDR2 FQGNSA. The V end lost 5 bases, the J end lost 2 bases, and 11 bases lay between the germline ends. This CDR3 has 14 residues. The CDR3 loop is CASSRGFITDTQYF. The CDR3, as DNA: TGTGCCAGCAGCCGCGGGTTTATCACAGATACGCAGTATTTT.

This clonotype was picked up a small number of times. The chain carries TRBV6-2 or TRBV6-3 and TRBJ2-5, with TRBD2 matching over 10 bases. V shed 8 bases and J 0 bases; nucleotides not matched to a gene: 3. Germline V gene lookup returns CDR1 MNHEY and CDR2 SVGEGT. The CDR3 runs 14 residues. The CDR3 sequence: CASGAGGDQETQYF. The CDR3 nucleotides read TGTGCCAGCGGAGCGGGGGGGGACCAAGAGACCCAGTACTTC.

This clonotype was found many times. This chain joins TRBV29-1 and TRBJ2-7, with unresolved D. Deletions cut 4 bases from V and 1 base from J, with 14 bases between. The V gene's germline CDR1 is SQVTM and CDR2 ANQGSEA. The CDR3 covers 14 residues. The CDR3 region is CSVGGRSASYEQYF. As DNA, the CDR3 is TGCAGCGTTGGAGGCAGGTCAGCTTCCTACGAGCAGTACTTC.